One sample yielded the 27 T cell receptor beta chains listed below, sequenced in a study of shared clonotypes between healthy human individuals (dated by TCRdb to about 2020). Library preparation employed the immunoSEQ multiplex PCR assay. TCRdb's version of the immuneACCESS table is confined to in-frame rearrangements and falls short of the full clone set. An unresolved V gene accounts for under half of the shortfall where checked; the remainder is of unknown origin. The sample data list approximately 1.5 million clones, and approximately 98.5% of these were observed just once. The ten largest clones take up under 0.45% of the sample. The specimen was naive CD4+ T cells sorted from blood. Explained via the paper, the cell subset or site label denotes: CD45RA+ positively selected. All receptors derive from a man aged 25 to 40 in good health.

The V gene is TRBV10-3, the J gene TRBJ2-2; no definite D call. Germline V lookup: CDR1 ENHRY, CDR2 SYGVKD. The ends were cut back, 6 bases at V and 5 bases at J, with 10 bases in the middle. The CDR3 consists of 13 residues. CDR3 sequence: CAIRALQTGELFF. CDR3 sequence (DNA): TGTGCCATCAGGGCTCTACAAACCGGGGAGCTGTTTTTT.

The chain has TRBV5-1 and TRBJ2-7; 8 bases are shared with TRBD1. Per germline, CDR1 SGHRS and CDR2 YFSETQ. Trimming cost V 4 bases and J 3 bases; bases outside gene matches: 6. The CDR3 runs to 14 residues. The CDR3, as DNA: TGCGCCAGCAGCGGGGGACAGGCTTTCTACGAGCAGTACTTC. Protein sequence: CASSGGQAFYEQYF.

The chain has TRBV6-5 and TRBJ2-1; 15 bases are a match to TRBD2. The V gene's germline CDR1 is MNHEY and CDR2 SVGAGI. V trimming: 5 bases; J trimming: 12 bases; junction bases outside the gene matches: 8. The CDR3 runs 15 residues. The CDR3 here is CASSARTSGRARQFF. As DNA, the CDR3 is TGTGCCAGCAGTGCCAGGACTAGCGGGAGGGCCCGGCAGTTCTTC.

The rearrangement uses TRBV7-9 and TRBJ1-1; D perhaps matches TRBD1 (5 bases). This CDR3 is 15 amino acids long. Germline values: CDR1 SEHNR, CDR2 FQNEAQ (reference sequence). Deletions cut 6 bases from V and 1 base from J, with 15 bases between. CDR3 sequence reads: CASSRAGRGNTEAFF. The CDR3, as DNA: TGTGCCAGCAGTCGTGCGGGAAGGGGGAACACTGAAGCTTTCTTT.

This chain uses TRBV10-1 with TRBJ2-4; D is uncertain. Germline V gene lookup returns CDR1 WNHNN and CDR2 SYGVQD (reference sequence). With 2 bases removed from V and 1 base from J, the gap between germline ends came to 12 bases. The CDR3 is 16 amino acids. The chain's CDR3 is CASSEISYRAKNIQYF. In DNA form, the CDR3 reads TGCGCCAGCAGTGAGATTTCATATCGGGCCAAAAACATTCAGTACTTC.

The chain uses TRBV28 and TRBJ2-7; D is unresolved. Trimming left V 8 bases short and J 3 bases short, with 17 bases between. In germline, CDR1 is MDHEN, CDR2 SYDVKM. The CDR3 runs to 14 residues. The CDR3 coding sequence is TGTGCCAGCTTCGACCGAAACCGTTACTACGAGCAGTACTTC. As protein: CASFDRNRYYEQYF.

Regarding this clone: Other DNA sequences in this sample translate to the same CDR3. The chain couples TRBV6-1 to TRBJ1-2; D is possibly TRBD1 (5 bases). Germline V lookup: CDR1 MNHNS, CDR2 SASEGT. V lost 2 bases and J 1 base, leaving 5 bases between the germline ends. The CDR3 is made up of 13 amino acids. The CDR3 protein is CASSEQGNYGYTF. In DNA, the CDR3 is TGTGCCAGCAGTGAACAGGGTAACTATGGCTACACCTTC.

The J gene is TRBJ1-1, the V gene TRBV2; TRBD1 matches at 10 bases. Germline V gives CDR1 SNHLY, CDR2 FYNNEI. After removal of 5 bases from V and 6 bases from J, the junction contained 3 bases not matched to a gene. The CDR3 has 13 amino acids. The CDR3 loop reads CASSKGQGPEAFF. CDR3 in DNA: TGTGCCAGCAGTAAGGGACAGGGGCCTGAAGCTTTCTTT.

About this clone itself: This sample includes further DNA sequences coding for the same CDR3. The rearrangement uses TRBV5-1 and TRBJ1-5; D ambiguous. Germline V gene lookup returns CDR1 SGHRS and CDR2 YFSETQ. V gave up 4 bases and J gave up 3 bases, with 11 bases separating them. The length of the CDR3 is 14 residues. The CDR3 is CASSPAGFNQPQHF. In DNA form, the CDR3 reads TGCGCCAGCAGCCCGGCGGGTTTCAATCAGCCCCAGCATTTT.

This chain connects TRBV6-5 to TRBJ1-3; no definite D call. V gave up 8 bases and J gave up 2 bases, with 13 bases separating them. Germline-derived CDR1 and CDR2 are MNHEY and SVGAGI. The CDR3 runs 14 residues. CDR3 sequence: CASGQRPPGNTIYF. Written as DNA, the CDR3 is TGTGCCAGCGGTCAGCGCCCACCTGGAAACACCATATATTTT.

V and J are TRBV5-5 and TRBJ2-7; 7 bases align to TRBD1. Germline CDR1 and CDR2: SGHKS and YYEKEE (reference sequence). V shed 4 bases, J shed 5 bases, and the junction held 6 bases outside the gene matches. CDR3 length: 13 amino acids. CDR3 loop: CASSLTTGNEQYF. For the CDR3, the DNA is TGTGCCAGCAGCCTGACGACAGGGAACGAGCAGTACTTC.

In DNA form, the CDR3 reads TGTGCCAGCAGCTTGGGGGGGCCCACTGAAGCTTTCTTT. The encoded protein is CASSLGGPTEAFF. V is TRBV11-2 and J is TRBJ1-1; D is possibly TRBD1 (6 bases). The V and J ends lost 3 bases and 4 bases respectively, with 9 bases between them. The length of the CDR3 is 13 residues. The V gene's germline CDR1 is SGHAT and CDR2 FQNNGV. Full variable domain (rest looked up from reference TRBV11-2 and TRBJ1-1): EAGVAQSPRYKIIEKRQSVAFWCNPISGHATLYWYQQILGQGPKLLIQFQNNGVVDDSQLPKDRFSAERLKGVDSTLKIQPAKLEDSAVYLCASSLGGPTEAFFGQGTRLTVV.

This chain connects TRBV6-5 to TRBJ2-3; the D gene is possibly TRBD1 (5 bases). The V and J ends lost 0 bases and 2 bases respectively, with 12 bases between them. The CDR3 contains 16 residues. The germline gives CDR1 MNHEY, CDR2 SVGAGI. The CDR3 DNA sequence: TGTGCCAGCAGTTACTCAGGGGCGCGTGTCACAGATACGCAGTATTTT. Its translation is CASSYSGARVTDTQYF.

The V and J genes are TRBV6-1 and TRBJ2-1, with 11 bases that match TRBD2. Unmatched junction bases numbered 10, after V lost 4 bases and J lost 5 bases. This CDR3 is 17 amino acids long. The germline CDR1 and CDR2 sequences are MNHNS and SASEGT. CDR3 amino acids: CASSALAGGPIDNEQFF. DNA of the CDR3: TGTGCCAGCAGTGCATTAGCGGGAGGGCCGATAGACAATGAGCAGTTCTTC.

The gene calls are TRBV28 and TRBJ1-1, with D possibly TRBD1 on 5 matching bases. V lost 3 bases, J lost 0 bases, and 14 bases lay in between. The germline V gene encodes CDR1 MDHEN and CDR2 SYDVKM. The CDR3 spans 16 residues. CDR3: CASSFQRGRVNTEAFF. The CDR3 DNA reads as TGTGCCAGCAGTTTCCAACGGGGCAGGGTGAACACTGAAGCTTTCTTT.

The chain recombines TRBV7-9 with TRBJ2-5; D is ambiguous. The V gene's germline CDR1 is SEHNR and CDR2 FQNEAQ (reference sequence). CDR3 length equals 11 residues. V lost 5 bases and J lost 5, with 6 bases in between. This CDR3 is CASSPMETQYF. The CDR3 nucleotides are TGTGCCAGCAGCCCGATGGAGACCCAGTACTTC.

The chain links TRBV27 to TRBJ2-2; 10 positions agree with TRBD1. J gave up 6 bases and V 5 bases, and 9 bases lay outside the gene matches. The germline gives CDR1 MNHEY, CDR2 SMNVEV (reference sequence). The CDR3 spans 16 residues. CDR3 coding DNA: TGTGCCAGCAGTCCCCGGGACAGGGGCCGTGCCGGGGAGCTGTTTTTT. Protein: CASSPRDRGRAGELFF.

Here the CDR3 DNA reads TGTGCCAGCAGCCTCAACCGGGACAGATCCTACGAGCAGTACTTC. Residues: CASSLNRDRSYEQYF. The chain recombines TRBV7-9 with TRBJ2-7, with TRBD1 identical over 7 bases. Germline assignment: CDR1 SEHNR and CDR2 FQNEAQ (reference sequence). J was trimmed by 1 base and V by 5 bases; bases with no gene match: 8. This CDR3 is 15 amino acids long.

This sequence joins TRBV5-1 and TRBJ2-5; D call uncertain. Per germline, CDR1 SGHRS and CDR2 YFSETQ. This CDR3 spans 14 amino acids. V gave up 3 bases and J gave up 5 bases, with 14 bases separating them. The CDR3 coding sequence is TGCGCCAGCAGCTCCCCCACACTCCGGGAGACCCAGTACTTC. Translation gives CASSSPTLRETQYF. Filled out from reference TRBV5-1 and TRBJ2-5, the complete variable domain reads KAGVTQTPRYLIKTRGQQVTLSCSPISGHRSVSWYQQTPGQGLQFLFEYFSETQRNKGNFPGRFSGRQFSNSRSEMNVSTLELGDSALYLCASSSPTLRETQYFGPGTRLLVL.

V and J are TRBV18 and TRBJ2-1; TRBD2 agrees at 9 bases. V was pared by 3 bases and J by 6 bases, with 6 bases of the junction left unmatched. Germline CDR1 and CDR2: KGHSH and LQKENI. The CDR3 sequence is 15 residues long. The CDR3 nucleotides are TGTGCCAGCTCACCGGGACTAGCAAATCGCAATGAGCAGTTCTTC. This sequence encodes CASSPGLANRNEQFF.

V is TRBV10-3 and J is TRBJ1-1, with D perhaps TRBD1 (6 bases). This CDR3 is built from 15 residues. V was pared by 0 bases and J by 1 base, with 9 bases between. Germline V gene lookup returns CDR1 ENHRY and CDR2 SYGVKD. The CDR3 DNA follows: TGTGCCATCAGTGAGTCGAAGACAGGGAACACTGAAGCTTTCTTT. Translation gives CAISESKTGNTEAFF.

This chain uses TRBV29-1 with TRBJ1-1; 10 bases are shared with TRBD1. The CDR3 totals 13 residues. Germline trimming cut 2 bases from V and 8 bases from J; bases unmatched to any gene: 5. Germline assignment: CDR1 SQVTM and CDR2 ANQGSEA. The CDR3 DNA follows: TGCAGCGTTGAACGGGACAGGGGTTACGAAGCTTTCTTT. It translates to CSVERDRGYEAFF. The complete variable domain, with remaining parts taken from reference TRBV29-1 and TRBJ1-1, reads SAVISQKPSRDICQRGTSLTIQCQVDSQVTMMFWYRQQPGQSLTLIATANQGSEATYESGFVIDKFPISRPNLTFSTLTVSNMSPEDSSIYLCSVERDRGYEAFFGQGTRLTVV.

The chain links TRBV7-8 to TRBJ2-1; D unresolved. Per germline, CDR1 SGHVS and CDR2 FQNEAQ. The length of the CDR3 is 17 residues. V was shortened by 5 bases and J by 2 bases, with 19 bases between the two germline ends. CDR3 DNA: TGTGCCAGCAGCCGCGACGCCGGGCGACGGACCTACAATGAGCAGTTCTTC. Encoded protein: CASSRDAGRRTYNEQFF.

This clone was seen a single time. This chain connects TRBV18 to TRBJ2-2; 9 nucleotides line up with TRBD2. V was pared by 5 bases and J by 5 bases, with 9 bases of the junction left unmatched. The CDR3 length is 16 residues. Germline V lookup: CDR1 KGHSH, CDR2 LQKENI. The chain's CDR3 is CASSSQAGGLTGELFF. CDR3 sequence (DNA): TGTGCCAGCTCATCCCAAGCGGGAGGTTTAACCGGGGAGCTGTTTTTT.

The CDR3 DNA follows: TGTGCCTGGCGCCGGGACAGGGGTCCCTACGAGCAGTACTTC. Amino acids: CAWRRDRGPYEQYF. The gene calls are TRBV30 and TRBJ2-7; 10 positions agree with TRBD1. CDR1 is GTSNPN, CDR2 SVGIG, per germline (reference sequence). V lost 5 bases and J lost 2; bases outside the gene matches: 6. The CDR3 has 14 amino acids.

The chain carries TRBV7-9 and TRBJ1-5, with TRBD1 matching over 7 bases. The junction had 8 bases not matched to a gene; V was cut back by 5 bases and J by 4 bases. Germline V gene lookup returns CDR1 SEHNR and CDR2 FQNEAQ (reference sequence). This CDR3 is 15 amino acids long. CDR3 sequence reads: CASSATKTGNQPQHF. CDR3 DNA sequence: TGTGCCAGCAGCGCCACCAAGACAGGGAATCAGCCCCAGCATTTT. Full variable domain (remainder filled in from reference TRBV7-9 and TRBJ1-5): DTGVSQNPRHKITKRGQNVTFRCDPISEHNRLYWYRQTLGQGPEFLTYFQNEAQLEKSRLLSDRFSAERPKGSFSTLEIQRTEQGDSAMYLCASSATKTGNQPQHFGDGTRLSIL.

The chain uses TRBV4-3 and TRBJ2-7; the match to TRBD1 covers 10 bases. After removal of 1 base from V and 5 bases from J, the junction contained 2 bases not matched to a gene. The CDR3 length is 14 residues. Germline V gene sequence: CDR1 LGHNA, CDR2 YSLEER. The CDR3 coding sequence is TGCGCCAGCAGCCAAGGGGACAGGGGCCACGAGCAGTACTTC. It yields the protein CASSQGDRGHEQYF.